This T cell receptor beta chain was sequenced for a study of memory CD4+ T cells and cytomegalovirus serostatus. Study outcomes and limitations: Suggested: most of the CMV-linked TCR signature lies in CD4+ memory cells. CMV serostatus prediction reached median AUC approximately 0.95, or 0.91 with US-trained model.

Per the authors' pipeline: Out-of-frame sequences were removed, leaving roughly 2,200,000 distinct TCRbeta sequences. The repertoire was sequenced with immunoSEQ multiplex PCR; TCRdb's copy has only in-frame clones and lacks some. Clonal size and the V and J genes are those of that table, whereas D and trimming came from the DNA. Here the sample spans 40,000 or so clones, over 60% being singletons. As for this clone: Its antigen is undetermined.

Trimming took 7 bases from V and 2 from J, leaving 11 bases between them. CDR3 length: 13 residues. Germline CDR1 and CDR2: LNHDA and SQIVND (reference sequence). Single viable CD3+CD4+CD8-CD45RO+ cells were sorted as the memory CD4+ T cells. This receptor was taken from an adult in good health and CMV-seronegative. V usage is TRBV19 and J usage is TRBJ1-1; D may be TRBD1 (6 bases). Sequencing was carried out using memory CD4+ T cells from blood. This chain's CDR3 is CASTFRGNTEAFF. The CDR3 DNA sequence: TGTGCCAGTACATTCAGGGGTAACACTGAAGCTTTCTTT.